This TCR beta chain was obtained from a study of cytomegalovirus exposure and HLA in healthy donors. Study observations and caveats: TCR beta V segments were, for the most part, productive about 90% or about 30% of the time in an earlier analysis. In a later analysis, at a false discovery rate of 0.05, 16,951 TCR beta sequences were associated with HLA alleles. Later analysis found that TCR beta chains associated with HLA were more clonally expanded than other, equally common chains. Follow-up analysis later connected one missense variant in DCLRE1C with trimming of TCR beta V- and J-genes.

V dropped 3 bases and J dropped 3; count of bases not matched to a gene: 2. CDR1 SGHNT and CDR2 YENEEA come from the germline V gene. The CDR3 runs to 14 residues. This PCR relied on a set of 60 Vbeta primers and 13 Jbeta primers. Repertoires were generated with immunoSEQ multiplex PCR, while TCRdb's copy carries only in-frame clones and drops some. The table has 150,000 to 200,000 clones, approximately 70% seen once. This clone was recorded a few times. Its cognate antigen is unknown. Sequenced material: PBMCs. This chain connects TRBV11-3 to TRBJ2-3; TRBD2 aligns across 8 bases. This TCR derives from a woman aged 30 to 39 in good health and CMV-seronegative. This chain's CDR3 is CASSFGGVTDTQYF. Written as DNA, the CDR3 is TGTGCCAGCAGCTTCGGGGGGGTAACAGATACGCAGTATTTT.